This T cell receptor beta chain stems from a study of shared clonotypes between healthy human individuals. Study-level results: Rarefaction indicated that sorted-subset sequencing remained incomplete although depth was large.

The V gene lost 4 bases and the J gene lost 0 bases, with 11 bases spanning the gap. The germline CDR1 and CDR2 sequences are SGDLS and YYNGEE. This CDR3 comprises 15 residues. Assay: immunoSEQ multiplex PCR; the TCRdb copy retains only in-frame clones and omits some. The profile shows some 1.5 million clones, about 96% of them singletons. As regards this clone: Its antigen remains unknown.

V and J are TRBV9 and TRBJ1-5, with a possible D match to TRBD1 (6 bases). The sequence derives from a young man in good health. Sequenced material: naive CD4+ T cells sorted from blood. Subset described: CD45RA+ positively selected. This CDR3 is CASSPTGYSNQPQHF. In DNA, the CDR3 is TGTGCCAGCAGCCCGACAGGTTATAGCAATCAGCCCCAGCATTTT.